This T cell receptor (beta chain) emerged from a study of cytomegalovirus exposure and HLA in healthy donors. PCR used 60 Vbeta primers and 13 Jbeta primers. Clones were sequenced by immunoSEQ multiplex PCR, and TCRdb holds only the in-frame ones, with some missing. The table lists 150,000 to 200,000 clones, roughly 85% of them singletons. The V gene's germline CDR1 is MNHNS and CDR2 SASEGT. The length of the CDR3 is 12 residues. With 6 bases clipped from V and 6 bases from J, the junction kept 4 bases outside the gene matches. The rearrangement uses TRBV6-1 and TRBJ2-7; 8 nucleotides agree with TRBD1. The sequencing input was PBMCs. The clonotype was recovered from a woman aged 45-65 years in good health and CMV-seronegative. CDR3 in DNA: TGTGCCAGCAGATGGACAGGGTTCGAGCAGTACTTC. It is translated as CASRWTGFEQYF.